This TCR beta chain emerged from a study of shared clonotypes between healthy human individuals. At the level of the study: The cohort comprised a couple of women and a few men. Their ages spanned 18 to 49 years. Study-wide results and caveats: Relative to their counterparts shared across all four donors, non-shared clonotypes exhibited diminished generation probabilities.

This clone was detected once. The antigen remains unidentified. Investigators spread the genomic DNA of each subset evenly over several immunoSEQ plates. Method: immunoSEQ multiplex PCR; TCRdb's copy keeps in-frame clones and lacks some. Here the sample spans some 2.3 million clones, roughly 93% being singletons. The sequence came from a man aged 18 to 29 in good health. Some clones in this sample may be carry-over from other donors' samples. Sequenced material: naive CD4+ T cells from PBMCs. The subset denotes: CD45RA+ positively selected.

The CDR3 nucleotides are TGTGCCAGCAGCGGCACCTACGAGCAGTACTTC. Amino acid sequence: CASSGTYEQYF. This chain links TRBV6-1 with TRBJ2-7; D is undetermined. The CDR3 extends over 11 amino acids. The V end lost 6 bases, the J end lost 2 bases, and 5 bases lay between the germline ends. Germline V gives CDR1 MNHNS, CDR2 SASEGT.